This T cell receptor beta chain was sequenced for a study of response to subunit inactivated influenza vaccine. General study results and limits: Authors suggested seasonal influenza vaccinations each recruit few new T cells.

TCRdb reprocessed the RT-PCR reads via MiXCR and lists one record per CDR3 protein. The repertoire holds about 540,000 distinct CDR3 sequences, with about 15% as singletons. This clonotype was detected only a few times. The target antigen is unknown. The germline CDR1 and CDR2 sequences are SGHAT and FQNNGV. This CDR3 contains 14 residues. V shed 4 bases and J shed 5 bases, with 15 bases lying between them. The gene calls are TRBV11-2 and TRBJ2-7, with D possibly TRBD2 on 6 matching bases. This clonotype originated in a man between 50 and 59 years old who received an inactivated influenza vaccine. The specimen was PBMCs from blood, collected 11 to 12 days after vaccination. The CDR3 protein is CASSSRDLNNEQYF. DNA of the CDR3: TGTGCCAGCAGCTCCCGGGACTTAAATAACGAGCAGTACTTC.